Listed here are 5 T cell receptor beta chains from one sample, sequenced in a study of OX40 agonist ivuxolimab in advanced cancers. Assay used: immunoSEQ multiplex PCR; TCRdb lists only in-frame clones, some missing. The repertoire includes under 90,000 clones, around nine tenths of them detected once, and more than 0.75% sits in the top ten. Source: CD4+ or CD8+ T cells sorted from blood, taken in a trial of the OX40 agonist ivuxolimab. These receptors all stem from an adult with an advanced solid tumor such as melanoma, head and neck, liver or kidney cancer.

The genes are TRBV4-3 and TRBJ1-2; no clear D. The CDR3 covers 14 residues. Germline V gene sequence: CDR1 LGHNA, CDR2 YSLEER. Trimming left V 3 bases short and J 7 bases short, with 15 bases between. For the CDR3, the DNA is TGCGCCAGCAGCCAGCGAAGGGATGTCCTTGGCTACACCTTC. This gives the protein CASSQRRDVLGYTF.

In the case of this clone: At the DNA level, this CDR3 is encoded by other sequences in the same sample as well. The J gene is TRBJ2-7, the V gene TRBV29-1; 7 positions agree with TRBD2. Trimming took 5 bases from V and 4 from J; bases not matched to a gene: 2. The CDR3 length is 11 residues. The germline V gene has CDR1 SQVTM and CDR2 ANQGSEA. The CDR3, as DNA: TGCAGCGTTTGGGGGGGTTACGAGCAGTACTTC. Translating it yields CSVWGGYEQYF.

The gene calls are TRBV5-4 and TRBJ1-2, with 8 bases matching TRBD1. Germline trimming cut 4 bases from V and 1 base from J; bases unmatched to any gene: 6. Germline V gives CDR1 SGHNT, CDR2 YYREEE (reference sequence). The CDR3 length is 15 residues. CDR3 bases: TGTGCCAGCAGCCCCCGGACAGGGAGTAACTATGGCTACACCTTC. This codes for CASSPRTGSNYGYTF.

This CDR3 is CASSIGSEQYF. The CDR3 coding sequence is TGTGCCAGCAGCATAGGAAGCGAGCAGTACTTC. The V call is TRBV7-8, the J call TRBJ2-7; the D is unclear. The germline gives CDR1 SGHVS, CDR2 FQNEAQ. This CDR3 contains 11 residues. V shed 5 bases and J shed 6 bases, with 8 bases lying between them.

V gene TRBV6-1 combines with J gene TRBJ2-7, with a weak D call TRBD2 (5 bases). Germline assignment: CDR1 MNHNS and CDR2 SASEGT. The CDR3 length is 13 residues. V gave up 4 bases and J gave up 7 bases, with 14 bases separating them. The CDR3 region has the DNA TGTGCCAGCAGTGGGGAGACGGACTCTGAGCAGTACTTC. Its translation is CASSGETDSEQYF.